These 13 T cell receptor beta chains originate from one sample sequenced in a study of molecular identifiers for immune sequencing clone quantification. TCRdb used MiXCR to reprocess the PCR reads, holding one entry per CDR3 protein. The table lists just over 35,000 distinct CDR3 sequences, about 18% of them singletons. Sequencing was carried out using naive CD8+ T cells from blood, with Jurkat cell RNA spiked in. Stated subset: FACS-sorted CD8+CD4-CCR7+CD45RA+ naive T cells. These receptors originate from a human donor in good health. Some libraries in this study had Jurkat cell RNA spiked in.

In the case of this clonotype: Because it lacks the conserved phenylalanine or tryptophan at the end, this CDR3 is likely a read error. V is TRBV7-9 and J is TRBJ1-2, with D unresolved. This CDR3 has 13 residues. Germline CDR1 reads SEHNR; CDR2 reads FQNEAQ (reference sequence). V was shortened by 4 bases and J by 8 bases, with 14 bases between the two germline ends. CDR3 nucleotides: TGTGCCAGCAGCTCTACGGTCGTGCAAGGCTACACCCTC. Its protein product is CASSSTVVQGYTL.

This clonotype has only a few counts. The genes are TRBV27 and TRBJ2-7; 7 bases line up with TRBD2. CDR1 MNHEY and CDR2 SMNVEV come from the germline V gene (reference sequence). The CDR3 covers 15 residues. V dropped 6 bases and J dropped 4; count of bases not matched to a gene: 12. DNA of the CDR3: TGTGCCAGCAGCCCCACGCGGGAGTCCTCTTACGAGCAGTACTTC. Translating gives CASSPTRESSYEQYF.

This clonotype was found many times. This rearrangement joins TRBV4-3 to TRBJ1-2; D is possibly TRBD1 (5 bases). Germline values: CDR1 LGHNA, CDR2 YSLEER. There are 16 residues in the CDR3. V lost 0 bases, J lost 4 bases, and 15 bases lay in between. The CDR3 sequence is CASSQDLGRDFYGYTF. The DNA of the CDR3 is TGCGCCAGCAGCCAAGATCTGGGCAGGGATTTCTATGGCTACACCTTC.

This clonotype turned up a few times. The V gene is TRBV5-8, the J gene TRBJ2-5, with TRBD2 as a possible D gene (6 bases). CDR1 and CDR2 (germline): SGHTS, YDEGEE. V shed 0 bases and J shed 0 bases, with 12 bases lying between them. The CDR3 has 16 residues. Here the CDR3 reads CASSLDGTGYQETQYF. The CDR3, as DNA: TGTGCCAGCAGCTTGGACGGGACTGGGTACCAAGAGACCCAGTACTTC. Using reference TRBV5-8 and TRBJ2-5 for the parts outside the CDR3, the full variable domain is EAGVTQSPTHLIKTRGQQATLRCSPISGHTSVYWYQQALGLGLQFLLWYDEGEERNRGNFPPRFSGRQFPNYSSELNVNALELEDSALYLCASSLDGTGYQETQYFGPGTRLLVL.

In this sample, this clonotype turned up many times. The chain employs TRBV19 and TRBJ2-7; unclear D gene. The CDR3 runs to 18 residues. With 1 base removed from V and 6 bases from J, the gap between germline ends came to 25 bases. CDR1 LNHDA and CDR2 SQIVND come from the germline V gene (reference sequence). The CDR3 nucleotides read TGTGCCAGTAGTATAGGCCCTCCCTCGACGGCGCTGGGTAGCGAGCAGTACTTC. Its protein is CASSIGPPSTALGSEQYF.

A word on this clonotype: A much larger clone differs from this one at a single base, so this may be a read error. V gene TRBV2 combines with J gene TRBJ1-5; 12 bases line up with TRBD1. This CDR3 is 17 amino acids long. The germline V gene has CDR1 SNHLY and CDR2 FYNNEI. Losses at the gene ends were 11 bases for V and 1 base for J; bases not matched to a gene: 12. Here the CDR3 DNA reads TGTGCCTGCTGTTCGGGACAGGGGGCTTCGAGCAATCAGCCCCAGCATTTT. Amino acid sequence: CACCSGQGASSNQPQHF. Drawing the rest from reference TRBV2 and TRBJ1-5, the complete variable domain is EPEVTQTPSHQVTQMGQEVILRCVPISNHLYFYWYRQILGQKVEFLVSFYNNEISEKSEIFDDQFSVERPDGSNFTLKIRSTKLEDSAMYFCACCSGQGASSNQPQHFGDGTRLSIL.

This clonotype came up a few times. One base away lies a much larger clone, so this may be a sequencing read error. The rearrangement links TRBV19 to TRBJ1-5; D gene unclear. Germline-derived CDR1 and CDR2 are LNHDA and SQIVND (reference sequence). The germline V and J ends were trimmed by 10 bases and 6 bases, with 19 bases remaining between them. CDR3 size: 14 residues. The CDR3 reads CATTEEGSGQPQHF. The CDR3 nucleotides are TGTGCCACTACGGAGGAAGGGAGCGGTCAGCCCCAGCATTTT.

Regarding this clonotype: This may come from a read error, since a much larger clone is one base off. The chain has TRBV7-9 and TRBJ2-5; D not resolved. Trimming stripped 5 bases from V and 4 bases from J, with 5 bases between. Germline CDR1 and CDR2: SEHNR and FQNEAQ (reference sequence). The CDR3 extends over 11 amino acids. DNA for the CDR3: TGTGCCAGCAGCGTAATAGAGACCCAGTACTTC. Residues: CASSVIETQYF. Drawing the rest from reference TRBV7-9 and TRBJ2-5, the complete variable domain is DTGVSQNPRHKITKRGQNVTFRCDPISEHNRLYWYRQTLGQGPEFLTYFQNEAQLEKSRLLSDRFSAERPKGSFSTLEIQRTEQGDSAMYLCASSVIETQYFGPGTRLLVL.

The chain has TRBV27 and TRBJ2-7, with D perhaps TRBD1 or TRBD2 (5 bases each). The CDR3 contains 15 residues. V lost 2 bases and J lost 2, with 13 bases in between. Looked up from germline, CDR1 is MNHEY and CDR2 is SMNVEV (reference sequence). This CDR3 reads CASSLRGGAAYEQYF. In nucleotides, the CDR3 is TGTGCCAGCAGTTTACGGGGTGGGGCCGCCTACGAGCAGTACTTC.

Note on this clonotype: A much larger clone differs by one base, so this may be a read error. The J gene is TRBJ2-1, the V gene TRBV19, with 14 bases that match TRBD2. Germline values: CDR1 LNHDA, CDR2 SQIVND (reference sequence). CDR3 length: 15 amino acids. V shed 8 bases, J shed 4 bases, and the junction held 4 bases outside the gene matches. The CDR3: CASGRLAGGYNEQFF. CDR3 DNA: TGTGCCAGTGGTCGACTAGCGGGGGGGTACAATGAGCAGTTCTTC.

This rearrangement joins TRBV6-5 to TRBJ2-2, with 12 bases aligning to TRBD1. V lost 6 bases, J lost 0 bases, and 5 bases stayed unmatched. Germline loops: CDR1 MNHEY, CDR2 SVGAGI. The CDR3 totals 17 residues. CDR3 in DNA: TGTGCCAGCAGCCCGGGACAGGGGGCCGCGAACACCGGGGAGCTGTTTTTT. Translated, it gives CASSPGQGAANTGELFF.

The chain couples TRBV5-7 to TRBJ2-6, with D perhaps matching TRBD2 (5 bases). TRBV5-7 is an open reading frame whose function is uncertain. Trimming cost V 4 bases and J 0 bases, with 14 bases left between them. This CDR3 is built from 17 residues. CDR3 sequence reads: CASSPLRRDSGANVLTF. CDR3 sequence (DNA): TGTGCCAGCAGCCCTCTCCGACGGGACTCTGGGGCCAACGTCCTGACTTTC.

As to this clonotype: Since a much larger clone is just one base distant, this may be a read error. V usage is TRBV28 and J usage is TRBJ2-5; 7 nucleotides align to TRBD2. This CDR3 comprises 16 residues. CDR1 and CDR2 (germline): MDHEN, SYDVKM. CDR3 DNA: TGTGCCAGCAGTTTATATGCTAGCGGATTACAAGAGACCCAGCACTTC. The encoded protein is CASSLYASGLQETQHF.